The 7 T cell receptor beta chains below come from one sample, sequenced in a study of blood T cell repertoires in COVID-19. Method: immunoSEQ multiplex PCR; TCRdb's copy keeps in-frame clones and lacks some. The table has about 480,000 clones, 88% seen once. Sequencing was carried out using peripheral blood. These receptors were collected from a woman between 50 and 59 years old with COVID-19, enrolled during active disease.

This chain joins TRBV6-5 and TRBJ1-2; TRBD1 might be the D (6 bases). Germline CDR1 and CDR2: MNHEY and SVGAGI. The CDR3 is 14 amino acids. V gave up 4 bases and J gave up 0 bases, with 9 bases separating them. The CDR3 nucleotides are TGTGCCAGCAGTTTCGGACAGCCTAACTATGGCTACACCTTC. This encodes CASSFGQPNYGYTF.

This clone was seen just once. The chain combines TRBV7-9 with TRBJ2-2, with 10 bases that match TRBD1. The V gene's germline CDR1 is SEHNR and CDR2 FQNEAQ (reference sequence). Germline trimming cut 6 bases from V and 7 bases from J; bases unmatched to any gene: 17. This CDR3 comprises 18 residues. CDR3 protein: CASRPTLRDRGLGGELFF. The DNA for the CDR3 is TGTGCCAGCAGGCCCACTCTGAGGGACAGGGGTCTCGGCGGGGAGCTGTTTTTT.

The chain carries TRBV5-4 and TRBJ1-5; 7 bases align to TRBD1. Per germline, CDR1 SGHNT and CDR2 YYREEE (reference sequence). The CDR3 runs to 14 residues. Trimming at V came to 2 bases and at J to 6 bases, leaving 5 bases not matched to a gene. As DNA, the CDR3 is TGTGCCAGCAGCTTAGGGGGCGCGGGTCAGCCCCAGCATTTT. This translates into CASSLGGAGQPQHF.

This clone was seen just once. This chain connects TRBV29-1 to TRBJ2-7, with 7 bases aligning to TRBD1. Germline values: CDR1 SQVTM, CDR2 ANQGSEA. The CDR3 covers 13 residues. V gave up 6 bases and J gave up 2 bases; unmatched junction bases: 7. The CDR3 reads CSVLGQGAYEQYF. CDR3 in DNA: TGCAGCGTGTTAGGGCAGGGGGCCTACGAGCAGTACTTC.

The genes are TRBV6-5 and TRBJ2-2, with TRBD2 as a possible D gene (5 bases). This CDR3 contains 13 residues. Germline CDR1 and CDR2: MNHEY and SVGAGI. Trimming left V 10 bases short and J 4 bases short, with 13 bases between. CDR3 coding DNA: TGTGCCATCGGGAAGCCCTCCACCGGGGAGCTGTTTTTT. Protein sequence: CAIGKPSTGELFF.

The J gene is TRBJ2-7, the V gene TRBV5-6; D gene unclear. The V end was cut by 0 bases, the J end by 3 bases, with 7 bases between. The germline V gene has CDR1 SGHDT and CDR2 YYEEEE. This CDR3 region has 13 residues. CDR3 DNA: TGTGCCAGCAGCTTGGTGCGGAACTACGAGCAGTACTTC. This encodes CASSLVRNYEQYF.

This clone has only a few counts. CDR3 coding DNA: TGTGCCAGCAGCTTAGTCGACAGCTCCTACGAGCAGTACTTC. It yields the protein CASSLVDSSYEQYF. The gene calls are TRBV11-2 and TRBJ2-7, with D possibly matching TRBD1 (5 bases). Germline V gene sequence: CDR1 SGHAT, CDR2 FQNNGV. CDR3 length equals 14 residues. The V and J ends lost 1 base and 0 bases respectively, with 7 bases between them.